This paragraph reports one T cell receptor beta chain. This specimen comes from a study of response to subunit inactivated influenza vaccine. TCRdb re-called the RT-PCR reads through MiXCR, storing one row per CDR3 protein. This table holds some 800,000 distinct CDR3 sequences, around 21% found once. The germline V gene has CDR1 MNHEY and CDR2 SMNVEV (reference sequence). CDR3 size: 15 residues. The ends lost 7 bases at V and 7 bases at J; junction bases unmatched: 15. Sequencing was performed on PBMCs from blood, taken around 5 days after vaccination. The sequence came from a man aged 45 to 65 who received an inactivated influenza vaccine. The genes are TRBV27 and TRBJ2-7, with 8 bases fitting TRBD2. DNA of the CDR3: TGTGCCAGCAAACAACAAGCGGGAGCATCTGGAGAGCAGTACTTC. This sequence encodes CASKQQAGASGEQYF.